The next 10 T cell receptor beta chains were all read from a single sample in a study of vaccination effects on CD4 cells after COVID-19. Using viral peptide pools, the ViraFEST assay grew out antigen-specific CD4+ T cells prior to sequencing. It was after approximately 10 days of culture that CD4+ T cells were isolated. All study participants received two doses of BNT162b2 or mRNA-1273 vaccine. Method: immunoSEQ multiplex PCR; TCRdb's copy keeps in-frame clones and lacks some. The table has some 30,000 clones, approximately 70% seen once. These receptors are not linked to any known antigen. Here the sequenced sample was CD4+ T cells from PBMCs cultured with HCoV-229E spike peptides, taken after COVID-19 vaccination. The receptors come from a human donor who received a COVID-19 vaccine.

This clone turned up a few times. The chain is built from TRBV19 and TRBJ1-3; no reliable D call. Germline assignment: CDR1 LNHDA and CDR2 SQIVND (reference sequence). This CDR3 is built from 14 residues. The V and J ends lost 7 bases and 0 bases respectively, with 10 bases between them. CDR3 nucleotides: TGTGCCAGTACCCGCAGGAGCTCTGGAAACACCATATATTTT. This encodes CASTRRSSGNTIYF.

The chain uses TRBV5-6 and TRBJ2-1, with a weak D call TRBD1 (5 bases). The V gene lost 4 bases and the J gene lost 0 bases, with 11 bases spanning the gap. The germline V gene encodes CDR1 SGHDT and CDR2 YYEEEE. The CDR3 runs to 15 residues. CDR3 residues: CASSVRGVSYNEQFF. The CDR3 DNA is TGTGCCAGCAGCGTAAGGGGCGTCTCCTACAATGAGCAGTTCTTC.

The genes are TRBV18 and TRBJ2-1; possibly TRBD1 for D (6 bases). The CDR3 runs 17 residues. V lost 1 base to trimming and J lost 4 bases, with 17 bases between them. CDR1 and CDR2 (germline): KGHSH, LQKENI. CDR3 amino acids: CASSPRGTRKAYNEQFF. CDR3 nucleotides: TGTGCCAGCTCACCACGTGGGACACGGAAGGCTTACAATGAGCAGTTCTTC.

The rearrangement uses TRBV10-2 and TRBJ1-3; the D is unclear. Between the trimmed V and J ends, which lost 3 bases and 2 bases, there was a span of 11 bases. Germline lookup yields CDR1 WSHSY and CDR2 SAAADI. This CDR3 has 15 residues. CDR3 nucleotides: TGCGCCAGCAGTGAAAGGGTCCTCACTGGAAACACCATATATTTT. Translation gives CASSERVLTGNTIYF.

V is TRBV7-9 and J is TRBJ2-7; possibly TRBD1 for D (8 bases). The CDR3 runs 16 residues. V lost 1 base and J lost 2, with 15 bases in between. Germline loops: CDR1 SEHNR, CDR2 FQNEAQ (reference sequence). CDR3 sequence (DNA): TGTGCCAGCAGCTTAGGGGGGGGACAGGACCCCTACGAGCAGTACTTC. Residues: CASSLGGGQDPYEQYF.

The V and J genes are TRBV10-3 and TRBJ2-5, with D perhaps matching TRBD1 (6 bases). V dropped 6 bases and J dropped 0 bases, with 11 bases sitting between them. Germline CDR1 reads ENHRY; CDR2 reads SYGVKD. This CDR3 is 14 amino acids long. CDR3 bases: TGTGCCATCAGCCAAGACAGGTACCAAGAGACCCAGTACTTC. Residues: CAISQDRYQETQYF.

The chain is built from TRBV14 and TRBJ2-7; D assignment may be TRBD1 or TRBD2 (5 bases each). The CDR3 has 15 residues. CDR1 SGHDN and CDR2 FVKESK come from the germline V gene. The V gene lost 1 base and the J gene lost 3 bases, with 13 bases spanning the gap. The CDR3, as DNA: TGTGCCAGCAGCCAAGTCTGGGGGAGACACTACGAGCAGTACTTC. Residues: CASSQVWGRHYEQYF.

The chain combines TRBV7-9 with TRBJ2-3; D ambiguous. Deletions cut 1 base from V and 1 base from J, with 12 bases between. The CDR3 has 16 residues. Germline V gene lookup returns CDR1 SEHNR and CDR2 FQNEAQ (reference sequence). The chain's CDR3 is CASSLEVWGGTDTQYF. The CDR3 nucleotides are TGTGCCAGCAGCTTAGAGGTCTGGGGTGGCACAGATACGCAGTATTTT.

This clone was counted once. The V and J genes are TRBV6-1 and TRBJ2-3; tentatively, D is TRBD2 (5 bases). V was clipped by 3 bases and J by 3 bases, with 10 bases between them. Germline V gene lookup returns CDR1 MNHNS and CDR2 SASEGT. This CDR3 is 14 amino acids long. The CDR3: CASSDGLATDTQYF. The CDR3 region has the DNA TGTGCCAGCAGTGATGGGCTAGCAACAGATACGCAGTATTTT.

This clone was observed a handful of times. V usage is TRBV25-1 and J usage is TRBJ1-3; D remains ambiguous. This CDR3 is built from 14 residues. Trimming shortened V by 7 bases and J by 0 bases, and 10 bases separated the two germline ends. Germline V gene data show CDR1 as MGHDK and CDR2 as SYGVNS. This CDR3 is CASTHTGSGNTIYF. The CDR3 DNA follows: TGTGCCAGCACCCACACCGGCTCTGGAAACACCATATATTTT.